Detailed here is one TCR beta chain. No antigen is known for it. The CDR3 consists of 17 residues. The V end was cut by 1 base, the J end by 8 bases, with 20 bases between. Germline CDR1 is LGHNA and CDR2 is YSLEER. This entry is derived from a study of cytomegalovirus exposure and HLA in healthy donors. Study-wide results and limits: Roughly uniform depth of sequencing across donors was assumed in presence/absence analyses. HLA-A and HLA-B allele assignments for most subjects were reportedly predicted accurately using TCR beta sequences.

Amplification used 60 Vbeta primers and 13 Jbeta primers. Produced via immunoSEQ multiplex PCR; TCRdb's table is partial and in-frame only. The sample yields around 130,000 clones, about 80% seen once. This clonotype originated in a boy between 2 and 10 years old in good health and CMV-seronegative. This rearrangement joins TRBV4-3 to TRBJ1-4; D not certain. Sequenced material: PBMCs. CDR3 sequence: CASSQVGPADLMEKLFF. DNA for the CDR3: TGCGCCAGCAGCCAAGTCGGTCCCGCGGATTTAATGGAAAAACTGTTTTTT.